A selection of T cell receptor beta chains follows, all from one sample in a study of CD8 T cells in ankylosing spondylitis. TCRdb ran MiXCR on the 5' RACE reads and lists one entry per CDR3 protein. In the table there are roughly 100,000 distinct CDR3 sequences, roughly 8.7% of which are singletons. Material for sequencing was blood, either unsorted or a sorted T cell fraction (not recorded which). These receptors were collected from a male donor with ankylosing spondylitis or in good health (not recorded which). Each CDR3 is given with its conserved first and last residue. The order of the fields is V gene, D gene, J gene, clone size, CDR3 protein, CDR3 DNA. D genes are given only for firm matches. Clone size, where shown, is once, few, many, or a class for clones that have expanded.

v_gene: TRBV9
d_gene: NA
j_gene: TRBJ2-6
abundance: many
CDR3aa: CASSVDGYSGANVLTF
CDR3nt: TGTGCCAGCAGCGTTGACGGTTACTCTGGGGCCAACGTCCTGACTTTC

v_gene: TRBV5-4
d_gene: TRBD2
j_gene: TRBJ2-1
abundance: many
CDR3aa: CASTIEGRGTYNEQFF
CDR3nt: TGTGCCAGCACCATAGAAGGGCGGGGGACCTACAATGAGCAGTTCTTC

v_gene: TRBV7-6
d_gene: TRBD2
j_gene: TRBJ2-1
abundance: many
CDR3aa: CASSFIAGSYNEQFF
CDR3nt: TGTGCCAGCAGCTTCATAGCGGGCTCCTACAATGAGCAGTTCTTC

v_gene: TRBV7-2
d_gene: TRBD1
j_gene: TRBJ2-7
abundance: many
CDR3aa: CASRLTGTIFEQYF
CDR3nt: TGTGCCAGCAGGTTGACAGGGACGATATTCGAGCAGTACTTC

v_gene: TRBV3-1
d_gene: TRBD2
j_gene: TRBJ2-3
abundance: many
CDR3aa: CASSFASTSASTDTQYF
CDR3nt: TGTGCCAGCAGCTTCGCCTCGACTAGCGCTAGCACAGATACGCAGTATTTT

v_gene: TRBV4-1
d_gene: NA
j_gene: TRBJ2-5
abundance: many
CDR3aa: CASSQVNMGFGETQYF
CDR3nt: TGCGCCAGCAGCCAAGTCAACATGGGGTTCGGAGAGACCCAGTACTTC

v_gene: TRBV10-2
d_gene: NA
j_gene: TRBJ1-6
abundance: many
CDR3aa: CASSPRDSPLHF
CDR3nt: TGCGCCAGCAGTCCAAGGGATTCACCCCTCCACTTT

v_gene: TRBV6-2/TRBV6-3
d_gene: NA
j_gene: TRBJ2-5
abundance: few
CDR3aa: CASSPLGTKYQETQYF
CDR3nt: TGTGCCAGCAGCCCTCTAGGGACCAAATACCAAGAGACCCAGTACTTC

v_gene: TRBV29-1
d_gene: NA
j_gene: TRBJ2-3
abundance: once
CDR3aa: CSSSAGVFADTQYF
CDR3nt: TGCAGCTCCTCGGCGGGTGTATTTGCCGATACGCAGTATTTT

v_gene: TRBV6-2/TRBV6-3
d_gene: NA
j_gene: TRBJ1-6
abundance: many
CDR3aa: CASSSQGSHSPLHF
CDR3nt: TGTGCCAGCAGTTCCCAGGGGTCCCATTCACCCCTCCACTTT

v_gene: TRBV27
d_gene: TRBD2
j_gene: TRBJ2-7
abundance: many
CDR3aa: CASRPTSGPYEQYF
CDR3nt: TGTGCCAGCAGGCCGACTAGCGGTCCCTACGAGCAGTACTTC

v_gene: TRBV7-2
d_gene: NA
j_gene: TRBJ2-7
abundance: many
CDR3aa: CASSLPPTPYEQYF
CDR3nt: TGTGCCAGCAGCTTACCACCTACTCCCTACGAGCAGTACTTC

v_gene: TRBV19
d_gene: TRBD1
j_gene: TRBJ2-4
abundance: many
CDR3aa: CASSILYRGQESWNIQYF
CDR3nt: TGTGCCAGTAGTATCCTCTACAGGGGGCAGGAATCGTGGAACATTCAGTACTTC

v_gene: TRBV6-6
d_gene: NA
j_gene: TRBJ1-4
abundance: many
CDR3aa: CASSYSPGEKLFF
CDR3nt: TGTGCCAGCAGTTACTCGCCAGGTGAAAAACTGTTTTTT

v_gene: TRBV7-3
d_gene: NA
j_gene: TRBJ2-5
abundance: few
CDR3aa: CASSLTLRGERETQYF
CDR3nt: TGTGCCAGCAGCTTAACTTTGCGGGGAGAGCGAGAGACCCAGTACTTC

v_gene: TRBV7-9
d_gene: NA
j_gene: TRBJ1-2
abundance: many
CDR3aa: CASSLFEQSGYTF
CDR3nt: TGTGCCAGCAGCTTATTTGAACAGTCTGGCTACACCTTC

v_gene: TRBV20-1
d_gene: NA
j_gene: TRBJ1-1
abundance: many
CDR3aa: CSAPRAGDTEAFF
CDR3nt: TGCAGTGCACCACGGGCTGGGGACACTGAAGCTTTCTTT

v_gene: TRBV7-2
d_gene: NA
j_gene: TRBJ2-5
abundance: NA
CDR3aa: CASSLGDLMYQETQYF
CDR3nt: TGTGCCAGCAGCTTAGGGGACTTGATGTACCAAGAGACCCAGTACTTC

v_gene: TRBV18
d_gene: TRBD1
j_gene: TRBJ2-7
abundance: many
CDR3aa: CASSQSGTGVSEQYF
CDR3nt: TGTGCCAGCTCACAGTCCGGGACAGGGGTTTCCGAGCAGTACTTC

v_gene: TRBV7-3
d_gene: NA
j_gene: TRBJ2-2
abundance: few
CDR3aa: CASSLFDTGELFF
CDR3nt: TGTGCCAGCAGCTTATTCGACACCGGGGAGCTGTTTTTT

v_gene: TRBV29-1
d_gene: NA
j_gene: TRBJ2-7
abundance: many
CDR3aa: CSVRQGTMDEQYF
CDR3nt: TGCAGCGTCCGACAGGGGACTATGGACGAGCAGTACTTC

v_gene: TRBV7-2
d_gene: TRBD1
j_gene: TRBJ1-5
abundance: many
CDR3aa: CASSDRDRGVSNQPQHF
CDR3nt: TGTGCCAGCAGCGACCGGGACAGGGGAGTTAGCAATCAGCCCCAGCATTTT

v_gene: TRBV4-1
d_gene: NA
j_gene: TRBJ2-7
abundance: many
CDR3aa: CASSPGPGYEQYF
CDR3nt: TGCGCCAGCAGCCCTGGACCGGGTTACGAGCAGTACTTC

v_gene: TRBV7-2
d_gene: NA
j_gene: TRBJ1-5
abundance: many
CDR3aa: CASSLGGSDQPQHF
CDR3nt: TGTGCCAGCAGCTTAGGGGGCAGCGATCAGCCCCAGCATTTT

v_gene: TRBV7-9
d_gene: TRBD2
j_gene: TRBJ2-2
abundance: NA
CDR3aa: CASRTSGDTGELFF
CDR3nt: TGTGCCAGCAGAACTAGCGGGGACACCGGGGAGCTGTTTTTT

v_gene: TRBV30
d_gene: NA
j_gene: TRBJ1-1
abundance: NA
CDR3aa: CAWGFLATEAFF
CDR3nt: TGTGCCTGGGGGTTCCTCGCGACTGAAGCTTTCTTT

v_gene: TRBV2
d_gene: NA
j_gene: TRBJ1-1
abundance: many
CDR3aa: CAINSIPNTEAFF
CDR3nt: TGTGCCATCAACTCCATACCAAACACTGAAGCTTTCTTT

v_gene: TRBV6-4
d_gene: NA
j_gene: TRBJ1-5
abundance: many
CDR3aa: CASSDSVRRCNQPQHF
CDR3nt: TGTGCCAGCAGTGACTCGGTCCGGCGGTGCAATCAGCCCCAGCATTTT

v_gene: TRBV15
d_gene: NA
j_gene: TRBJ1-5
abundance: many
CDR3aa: CATSRGGFNQPQHF
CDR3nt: TGTGCCACCAGCAGAGGGGGCTTCAATCAGCCCCAGCATTTT

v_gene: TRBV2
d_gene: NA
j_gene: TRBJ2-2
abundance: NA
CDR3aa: CASSAMRPNTGELFF
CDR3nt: TGTGCCAGCAGTGCGATGAGGCCGAACACCGGGGAGCTGTTTTTT

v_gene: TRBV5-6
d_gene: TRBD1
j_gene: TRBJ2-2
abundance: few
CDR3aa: CASSLQGAFTGELFF
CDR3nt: TGTGCCAGCAGCTTGCAGGGGGCGTTCACCGGGGAGCTGTTTTTT

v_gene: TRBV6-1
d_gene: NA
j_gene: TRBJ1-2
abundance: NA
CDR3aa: CASSRRQPRSNGYTF
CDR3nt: TGTGCCAGCAGTCGTCGACAGCCCCGGTCGAATGGCTACACCTTC

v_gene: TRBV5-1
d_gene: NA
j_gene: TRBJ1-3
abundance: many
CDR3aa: CASSLGQYGNTIYF
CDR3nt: TGCGCCAGCAGCTTGGGACAGTACGGAAACACCATATATTTT

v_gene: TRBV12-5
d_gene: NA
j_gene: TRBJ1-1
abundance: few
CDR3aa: CASGLGRATGTEAFF
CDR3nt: TGTGCTAGTGGTTTGGGGAGGGCGACGGGAACTGAAGCTTTCTTT

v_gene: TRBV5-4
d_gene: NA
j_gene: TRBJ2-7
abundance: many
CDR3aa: CASSPLDGTYEQYF
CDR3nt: TGTGCCAGCAGCCCCCTGGACGGAACCTACGAGCAGTACTTC

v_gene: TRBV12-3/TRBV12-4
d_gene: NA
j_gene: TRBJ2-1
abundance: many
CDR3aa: CASSSNYQGHYEQFF
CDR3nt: TGTGCCAGCAGTTCAAACTATCAGGGGCACTATGAGCAGTTCTTC

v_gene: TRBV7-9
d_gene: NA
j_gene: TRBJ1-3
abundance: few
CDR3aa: CASSFEIGRTIYF
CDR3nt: TGTGCCAGCAGCTTCGAAATAGGGAGGACCATATATTTT

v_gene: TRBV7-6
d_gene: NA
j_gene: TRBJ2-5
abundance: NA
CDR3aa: CASSLARQAQETQYF
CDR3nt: TGTGCCAGCAGCTTAGCCCGACAGGCACAAGAGACCCAGTACTTC

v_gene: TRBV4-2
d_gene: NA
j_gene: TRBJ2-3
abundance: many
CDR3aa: CASSLRGQADTDTQYF
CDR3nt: TGTGCCAGCAGCTTAAGGGGACAAGCGGACACAGATACGCAGTATTTT

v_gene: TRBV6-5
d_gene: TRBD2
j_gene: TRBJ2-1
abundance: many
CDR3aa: CASSYYGLDSYNEQFF
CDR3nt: TGTGCCAGCAGTTACTACGGACTAGACTCCTACAATGAGCAGTTCTTC

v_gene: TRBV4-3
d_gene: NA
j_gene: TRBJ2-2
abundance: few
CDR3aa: CASSQGPGEVGELFF
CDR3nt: TGCGCCAGCAGCCAAGGCCCGGGGGAGGTCGGGGAGCTGTTTTTT

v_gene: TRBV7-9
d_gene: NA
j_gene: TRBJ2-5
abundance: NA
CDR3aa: CASSLRIGTGKETQYF
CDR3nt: TGTGCCAGCAGCCTCAGAATCGGAACAGGGAAAGAGACCCAGTACTTC

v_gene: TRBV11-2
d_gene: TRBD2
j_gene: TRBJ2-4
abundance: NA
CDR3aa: CASSTTGLSGELNIQYF
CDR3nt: TGTGCCAGCAGCACTACGGGACTATCGGGAGAGCTAAACATTCAGTACTTC

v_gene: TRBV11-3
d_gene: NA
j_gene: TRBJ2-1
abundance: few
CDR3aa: CASSLRAEYNEQFF
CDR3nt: TGTGCCAGCAGCTTGCGTGCGGAATACAATGAGCAGTTCTTC

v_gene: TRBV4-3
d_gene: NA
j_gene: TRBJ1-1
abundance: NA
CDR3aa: CASSRLDRGTEAFF
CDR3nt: TGCGCCAGCAGCCGCCTTGATCGGGGGACTGAAGCTTTCTTT